This T cell receptor (beta chain) was recorded in a study of glioma-infiltrating T cells. Amplification of TCR alpha and beta CDR3 regions from RNA used iRepertoire nested multiplex PCR. MiXCR was run by TCRdb on the multiplex PCR reads, yielding one entry per CDR3 protein. The sample carries 150,000 or so distinct CDR3 sequences, approximately 40% recorded once. The CDR3 is made up of 14 amino acids. Germline V gives CDR1 KGHSH, CDR2 LQKENI. The ends were cut back, 6 bases at V and 0 bases at J, with 10 bases in the middle. This sequence was found in a human donor with low-grade glioma or glioblastoma, undergoing nonglioma brain surgery, or in good health (not recorded which). The chain carries TRBV18 and TRBJ2-3, with D possibly being TRBD2 (6 bases). Sequencing was carried out using glioma tissue, nonneoplastic brain tissue, or PBMCs (not recorded which). This chain's CDR3 is CASSRGRSTDTQYF. The CDR3, as DNA: TGTGCCAGCTCCCGGGGGAGGAGCACAGATACGCAGTATTTT.